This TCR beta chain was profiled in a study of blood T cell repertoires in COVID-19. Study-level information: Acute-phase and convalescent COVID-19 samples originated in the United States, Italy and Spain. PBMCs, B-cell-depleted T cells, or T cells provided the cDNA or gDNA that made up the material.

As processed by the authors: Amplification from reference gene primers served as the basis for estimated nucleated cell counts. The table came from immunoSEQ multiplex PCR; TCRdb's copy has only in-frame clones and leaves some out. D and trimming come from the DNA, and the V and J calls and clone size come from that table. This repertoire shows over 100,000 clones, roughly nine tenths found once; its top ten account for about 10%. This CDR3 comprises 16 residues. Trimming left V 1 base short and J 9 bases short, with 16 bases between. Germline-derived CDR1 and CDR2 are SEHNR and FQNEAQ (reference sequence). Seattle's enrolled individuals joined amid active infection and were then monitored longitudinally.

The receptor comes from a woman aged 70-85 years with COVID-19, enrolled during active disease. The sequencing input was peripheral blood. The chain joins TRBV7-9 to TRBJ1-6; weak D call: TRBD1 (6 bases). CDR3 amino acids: CASSLVGGASGSPLHF. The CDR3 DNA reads TGTGCCAGCAGCTTAGTCGGGGGGGCATCGGGTTCACCCCTCCACTTT.